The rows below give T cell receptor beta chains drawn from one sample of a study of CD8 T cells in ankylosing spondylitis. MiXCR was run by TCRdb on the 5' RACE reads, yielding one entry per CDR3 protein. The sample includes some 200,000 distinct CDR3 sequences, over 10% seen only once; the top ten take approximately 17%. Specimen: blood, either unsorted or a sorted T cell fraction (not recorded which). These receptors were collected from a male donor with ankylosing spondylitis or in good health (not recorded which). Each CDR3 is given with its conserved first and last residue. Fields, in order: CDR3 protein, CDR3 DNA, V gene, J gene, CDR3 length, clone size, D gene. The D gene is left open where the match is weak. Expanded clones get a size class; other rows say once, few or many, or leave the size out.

CASSYSTDNYGYTF,TGTGCCAGCAGTTACTCGACAGATAACTATGGCTACACCTTC,TRBV6-2/TRBV6-3,TRBJ1-2,14,NA,NA
CASSLRQGAFWDEQFF,TGTGCCAGCTCACTTCGACAGGGGGCTTTTTGGGATGAGCAGTTCTTC,TRBV18,TRBJ2-1,16,few,TRBD1
CASTRVYSNEKLFF,TGTGCCAGCACGAGGGTATACTCTAATGAAAAACTGTTTTTT,TRBV27,TRBJ1-4,14,NA,NA
CASSSRSETQYF,TGTGCCAGCAGTTCTCGATCGGAGACCCAGTACTTC,TRBV12-3/TRBV12-4,TRBJ2-5,12,NA,NA
CASTSGETQYF,TGTGCCAGCACATCAGGGGAGACCCAGTACTTC,TRBV27,TRBJ2-5,11,NA,NA
CASSSRTRDRGDEQYF,TGCGCCAGCAGCTCGAGGACGAGGGACAGGGGTGACGAGCAGTACTTC,TRBV5-1,TRBJ2-7,16,many,TRBD1
CASNGLAGGPTDTQYF,TGTGCCAGCAACGGACTAGCGGGAGGGCCCACAGATACGCAGTATTTT,TRBV2,TRBJ2-3,16,NA,TRBD2
CSAPGGGRDEQFF,TGCAGTGCTCCTGGAGGGGGACGGGATGAGCAGTTCTTC,TRBV20-1,TRBJ2-1,13,few,NA
CASSPPGTGLGAFF,TGTGCCAGCAGCCCCCCCGGGACAGGTTTGGGAGCTTTCTTT,TRBV7-8,TRBJ1-1,14,NA,TRBD1
CSAETGTGVGGYTF,TGCAGTGCTGAGACCGGGACAGGTGTTGGGGGCTACACCTTC,TRBV20-1,TRBJ1-2,14,NA,TRBD1
CASSLQGLGGSYEQYF,TGTGCCAGCAGCTTACAGGGTTTGGGAGGGTCCTACGAGCAGTACTTC,TRBV5-4,TRBJ2-7,16,few,NA
CSALLAGELFF,TGCAGTGCCCTCTTGGCCGGGGAGCTGTTTTTT,TRBV20-1,TRBJ2-2,11,many,NA
CASRGLAGTDTQYF,TGTGCCAGCAGAGGACTAGCGGGCACAGATACGCAGTATTTT,TRBV6-1,TRBJ2-3,14,NA,TRBD2
CASSSGGVYQETQYF,TGTGCCAGCAGCTCCGGGGGAGTTTACCAAGAGACCCAGTACTTC,TRBV7-9,TRBJ2-5,15,NA,NA
CASSLTGGVAGYEQYF,TGTGCCAGCAGCTTAACTGGCGGGGTAGCGGGCTACGAGCAGTACTTC,TRBV7-2,TRBJ2-7,16,NA,TRBD2
CASSLSDGGAEAFF,TGTGCCAGCAGCCTCTCGGACGGAGGCGCTGAAGCTTTCTTT,TRBV12-3/TRBV12-4,TRBJ1-1,14,NA,NA
CASSLTGTNTEAFF,TGCGCCAGCAGCCTGACAGGGACGAACACTGAAGCTTTCTTT,TRBV5-1,TRBJ1-1,14,many,TRBD1
CASSDQIYTGELFF,TGCGCCAGCAGTGACCAGATTTACACCGGGGAGCTGTTTTTT,TRBV10-2,TRBJ2-2,14,NA,NA
CASTTLADSYNEQFF,TGTGCCAGTACCACACTAGCGGACTCCTACAATGAGCAGTTCTTC,TRBV19,TRBJ2-1,15,NA,TRBD2
CASSLMGTSTDTQYF,TGTGCCAGCAGTTTAATGGGGACTAGCACAGATACGCAGTATTTT,TRBV12-3/TRBV12-4,TRBJ2-3,15,NA,NA
CASSLTGSAEAFF,TGCGCCAGCAGCTTGACAGGGAGCGCTGAAGCTTTCTTT,TRBV5-1,TRBJ1-1,13,many,NA
CATSEDRGMNTEAFF,TGTGCCACCAGCGAAGACAGGGGCATGAACACTGAAGCTTTCTTT,TRBV15,TRBJ1-1,15,NA,TRBD1
CASSQYTGLGTEAFF,TGTGCCAGCAGCCAATATACGGGCTTGGGCACTGAAGCTTTCTTT,TRBV14,TRBJ1-1,15,few,NA
CASSVEAPADTQYF,TGTGCCAGCAGCGTAGAGGCCCCCGCGGATACGCAGTATTTT,TRBV9,TRBJ2-3,14,few,NA
CASSGGTGNTEAFF,TGCGCCAGCAGCGGGGGGACGGGGAACACTGAAGCTTTCTTT,TRBV4-1,TRBJ1-1,14,few,NA
CSATTGSSYNEQFF,TGCAGTGCTACTACAGGGAGTTCCTACAATGAGCAGTTCTTC,TRBV20-1,TRBJ2-1,14,many,NA
CASSLWAGLQETQYF,TGTGCCAGCAGTTTATGGGCAGGGCTCCAGGAGACCCAGTACTTC,TRBV27,TRBJ2-5,15,few,NA
CASSLGRVERNTGELFF,TGTGCCAGCAGCTTGGGCAGGGTGGAAAGGAACACCGGGGAGCTGTTTTTT,TRBV5-6,TRBJ2-2,17,few,NA
CASSYRDGGNEQFF,TGTGCCAGCAGTTACCGGGACGGGGGGAATGAGCAGTTCTTC,TRBV6-5,TRBJ2-1,14,NA,TRBD2
CASSQDEGLDTQYF,TGCGCCAGCAGCCAAGATGAAGGGTTAGATACGCAGTATTTT,TRBV4-1,TRBJ2-3,14,few,NA
CASSLPWTGDNEQFF,TGTGCCAGCAGTTTACCTTGGACGGGGGACAATGAGCAGTTCTTC,TRBV12-3/TRBV12-4,TRBJ2-1,15,many,NA
CSARESGLAFTDTQYF,TGCAGTGCTAGAGAGTCCGGACTAGCCTTCACAGATACGCAGTATTTT,TRBV20-1,TRBJ2-3,16,few,TRBD2
CASSVEGHGTDTQYF,TGTGCCAGCAGCGTAGAGGGCCACGGCACAGATACGCAGTATTTT,TRBV9,TRBJ2-3,15,NA,NA
CASSLDLGSSYEQYF,TGTGCCAGCAGTTTAGACTTGGGCAGTTCCTACGAGCAGTACTTC,TRBV27,TRBJ2-7,15,NA,NA
CASSQFGGAYEQYF,TGCGCCAGCAGCCAATTCGGGGGGGCTTACGAGCAGTACTTC,TRBV4-1,TRBJ2-7,14,few,TRBD2
CASSEFGLLQNNQPQHF,TGTGCCAGCAGTGAATTCGGTTTATTACAGAACAATCAGCCCCAGCATTTT,TRBV2,TRBJ1-5,17,NA,NA
CASSQGYDWAQEQYF,TGCGCCAGCAGCCAAGGGTATGACTGGGCTCAGGAGCAGTACTTC,TRBV4-1,TRBJ2-7,15,few,NA
CASSQAQGTYGYTF,TGCGCCAGCAGCCAAGCGCAGGGTACCTATGGCTACACCTTC,TRBV4-1,TRBJ1-2,14,few,NA
CASSEGQQPYEQYF,TGTGCCAGCAGTGAGGGACAGCAACCCTACGAGCAGTACTTC,TRBV2,TRBJ2-7,14,few,TRBD1
CASSRPDRGNHPQHF,TGCGCCAGCAGCCGGCCTGACAGGGGGAATCACCCCCAGCATTTT,TRBV4-1,TRBJ1-5,15,few,TRBD1
CASSHGLANEQYF,TGTGCCAGCAGCCATGGACTAGCCAACGAGCAGTACTTC,TRBV5-8,TRBJ2-7,13,few,TRBD2
CARPVNEQFF,TGTGCTAGGCCCGTGAATGAGCAGTTCTTC,TRBV12-5,TRBJ2-1,10,few,NA
CASSQVSKQETQYF,TGTGCCAGCAGCCAAGTTTCGAAGCAAGAGACCCAGTACTTC,TRBV3-1,TRBJ2-5,14,NA,NA
CASSPPDGNYEQYF,TGTGCCAGCAGTCCCCCCGACGGAAACTACGAGCAGTACTTC,TRBV12-3/TRBV12-4,TRBJ2-7,14,few,NA
CAASGGRGDTQYF,TGTGCCGCTTCGGGCGGGAGAGGAGATACGCAGTATTTT,TRBV30,TRBJ2-3,13,NA,TRBD2
CASSLTLSGGDTQYF,TGTGCCAGCAGCTTAACTCTCAGTGGTGGGGATACGCAGTATTTT,TRBV7-9,TRBJ2-3,15,few,NA
CASSDGASGPTDTQYF,TGTGCCAGTAGCGACGGGGCTAGCGGCCCCACAGATACGCAGTATTTT,TRBV19,TRBJ2-3,16,few,TRBD2